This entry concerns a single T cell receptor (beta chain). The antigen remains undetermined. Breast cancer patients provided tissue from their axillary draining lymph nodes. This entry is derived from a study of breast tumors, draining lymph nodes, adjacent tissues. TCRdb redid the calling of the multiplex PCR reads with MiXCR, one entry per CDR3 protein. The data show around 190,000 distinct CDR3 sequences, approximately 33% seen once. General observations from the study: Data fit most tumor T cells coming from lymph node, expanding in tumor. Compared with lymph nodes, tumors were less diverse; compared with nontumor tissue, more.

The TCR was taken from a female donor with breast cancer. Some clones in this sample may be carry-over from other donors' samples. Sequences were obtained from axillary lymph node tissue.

CDR3 residues: CASSDLSGEETQYF. The CDR3 DNA follows: TGTGCCAGCAGTGATCTATCGGGGGAAGAGACCCAGTACTTC. V usage is TRBV2 and J usage is TRBJ2-5, with D possibly being TRBD2 (6 bases). V was pared by 3 bases and J by 3 bases, with 11 bases between. The CDR3 loop spans 14 amino acids. Per germline, CDR1 SNHLY and CDR2 FYNNEI.